The present TCR beta chain was sequenced within a study of T cell responses to AZD1222 COVID-19 vaccine. Turning to the study itself: Second-dose intervals near 4 or 12 weeks were combined. Regarding the study as a whole: Donors skewed white British and female; clonal diversity was possibly underestimated. CD4 TCRs linked to vaccination spanned spike, dominating at 160-218 and 743-854.

Trimming took 1 base from V and 0 from J, leaving 18 bases between them. CDR1 and CDR2 from the germline V gene are SGHTA and FQGNSA. The CDR3 covers 19 residues. The protocol was immunoSEQ multiplex PCR, while the TCRdb copy is restricted to in-frame clones and leaves out a portion. The sample lists about 100,000 clones, around 83% seen once, with over 3% in the top ten. This clone has more than one count but fewer than ten. What it binds is not known. The rearrangement uses TRBV7-2 and TRBJ1-4; D possibly corresponds to TRBD1 (5 bases). The sample consisted of peripheral blood, taken on day 0 of AZD1222 vaccination. The TCR was taken from an adult in good health. The CDR3 region has the DNA TGTGCCAGCAGCTTAGGGCAAATGGAGGGACCCACAACTAATGAAAAACTGTTTTTT. Translated: CASSLGQMEGPTTNEKLFF. Using reference TRBV7-2 and TRBJ1-4 for the parts outside the CDR3, the full variable domain is GAGVSQSPSNKVTEKGKDVELRCDPISGHTALYWYRQSLGQGLEFLIYFQGNSAPDKSGLPSDRFSAERTGGSVSTLTIQRTQQEDSAVYLCASSLGQMEGPTTNEKLFFGSGTQLSVL.